This T cell receptor (beta chain) derives from a study of CD8+CD57+ T cells in acquired aplastic anemia. For the study at large: On average, sorted CD4+ and CD8+ cells gave approximately 3 ug of DNA. Study-level points and caveats: Patients and controls had in common twenty-nine CD8+ CDR3 sequences.

With regard to this clonotype: What it binds is not known.

Trimming cost V 3 bases and J 6 bases, with 11 bases left between them. This CDR3 has 14 residues. CDR1 and CDR2 (germline): LNHDA, SQIVND (reference sequence). Genomic DNA was employed as the template in profiling TCR beta VDJ and CDR3. TCRdb reprocessed the reads with MiXCR, giving one entry per CDR3 protein. The table lists about 420,000 distinct CDR3 sequences, just under 70% of them singletons, with 4% in the top ten. The source is a human donor in good health, serving as a control. The sample was sorted CD4+, CD8+, or CD8+CD57+ T cells (not recorded which) from PBMCs. V usage is TRBV19 and J usage is TRBJ1-4; D is unclear. The CDR3 reads CASSINGKHEKLFF. CDR3 DNA: TGTGCCAGTAGTATCAACGGCAAACATGAAAAACTGTTTTTT.